This paragraph covers one T cell receptor beta chain sequence. The data are from a study of T cell responses to AZD1222 COVID-19 vaccine. Looked up from germline, CDR1 is GTSNPN and CDR2 is SVGIG (reference sequence). Trimming removed 4 bases at V and 0 bases at J, with 7 bases between. This CDR3 is built from 13 residues. The repertoire was sequenced with immunoSEQ multiplex PCR; TCRdb's copy has only in-frame clones and lacks some. The sample includes around 110,000 clones, around nine tenths seen only once; the top ten take roughly 1.6%. J is TRBJ1-3 and V is TRBV30; D is undetermined. The specimen was peripheral blood, collected 28 days after the second AZD1222 dose. The source is an adult who received the AZD1222 COVID-19 vaccine. CDR3 sequence (DNA): TGTGCCTGGAAAGTTAACTCTGGAAACACCATATATTTT. Amino acids: CAWKVNSGNTIYF.